This TCR beta chain originates from a study of graft-versus-host responses after intestinal transplantation (dated by TCRdb to about 2021). As for the study more broadly: Recipients received multivisceral, liver-intestinal, or isolated intestinal transplants. Every recipient was given anti-thymocyte globulin induction, then maintenance tacrolimus and steroids for 2 to 3 years. After intestinal transplantation, graft-versus-host and host-versus-graft alloreactive T cell clones were followed in the graft, circulation and bone marrow using bulk TCR-beta CDR3 sequencing. Alloreactive clones were identified by sequencing pre-transplant mixed lymphocyte reaction products and comparing them with unstimulated pre-transplant donor and recipient T cells. The cohort enrolled approximately 24 intestinal transplant recipients, one of whom was a retransplant, and a few patients without pretransplant specimens were excluded. A peak of at least 4% donor T cells among recipient peripheral blood mononuclear cells was the definition used for donor T cell macrochimerism. Samples from a few later patients were sequenced in-house on an Illumina MiSeq with MiXCR processing rather than by the commercial service. Points the paper makes about the study in general: The relatively low number and heterogeneity of intestinal transplant patients limited the conclusions. GvH clones turned up in recipient bone marrow, with some appearing earlier in ileal mucosa or blood, a pattern consistent with an intestinal mucosal origin. Peak levels of circulating GvH clones were associated with declines in HvG clones early after transplant. In patients with donor T cell macrochimerism, the allografts had high GvH to HvG T cell clonal ratios.

In its sample, this clone was seen a few times. The specificity of this receptor is unknown. No qualities accompany the bases; no much larger clone lies one base away. To isolate intraepithelial and lamina propria lymphocytes from graft specimens, dithiothreitol, EDTA incubations and collagenase D digestion were used. Serial intestinal graft biopsy specimens collected up to 600 days after transplant underwent bulk TCR-beta sequencing. The junction shows trimming of 0 bases on V and 13 bases on J, and the gene matches do not reach 19 bases of it. From its cysteine to its phenylalanine, the CDR3 spans 18 amino acids. The read is trimmed to its CDR3 DNA, 54 bases read in frame from base 1. CDR1 SGDLS and CDR2 YYNGEE were looked up in the germline V gene. Preparation of the library involved the immunoSEQ multiplex PCR assay. High-throughput TCR-beta CDR3 sequencing of genomic DNA from most patients was performed by Adaptive Biotechnologies. The original methods were these. Adaptive's ImmunoSEQ software was the source of the TCR sequencing data for approximately 18 patients, while a few other patients were processed with MiXCR and VDJtools. Because the origin of CDR3 nucleotide sequences shared between donor and recipient could not be assigned, those sequences were removed. To count as alloreactive, a clone needed at least 2-fold expansion over unstimulated cells and a minimum CFSE-low frequency of 0.002% (template counts) or 0.001% (read counts). Mappable clones were those detected in sequenced pre-transplant spleen, lymph node, or MLR CFSE-low populations of the donor or recipient. The cumulative frequency of alloreactive clones was calculated as a percentage of all sequences, weighted by copy number. Held by TCRdb, this immuneACCESS table contains in-frame sequences only and omits some clones. Under half of the omission traces to an unresolved V gene where checked; the cause of the rest is unknown. Clonal size and the V and J genes are those of that table, whereas D and trimming came from the DNA. The sample profile shows around 30,000 clones; approximately 80% of them were found once. Approximately 2.8% of the sample is held by the ten biggest clonotypes.

Sequenced here: ileum tissue, sampled 98 days after intestinal transplantation. Recombination linked TRBV9 to TRBJ2-1; 10 bases in between match TRBD2. The source is a human patient who received an intestinal transplant, so some T cells may come from the graft donor. CDR3 reads: CASSVDGSGGPQNKYQFF. In nucleotide form, the sequence is TGTGCCAGCAGCGTAGATGGTAGCGGGGGGCCTCAAAACAAATATCAGTTCTTC.